This is a list of T cell receptor beta chains from one sample in a study of blood T cell repertoires in COVID-19. Profiled with immunoSEQ multiplex PCR; TCRdb holds only in-frame clones, not every one. The repertoire holds approximately 4,000 clones, with approximately 89% as singletons. Sequencing was done on a sample of peripheral blood. Source of these receptors: a woman in her 70s with active COVID-19. Both conserved end residues are part of each CDR3. The D gene is left open where the match is weak. Some rows have no size entry. The others give once, few or many, or a class for an expanded clone.

clone_size | j_call | d_call | v_call | cdr3_nt | cdr3_aa
NA | TRBJ1-1 | NA | TRBV30 | TGTGCCTGGAGATCTTACAGGGTTGGCACTGAAGCTTTCTTT | CAWRSYRVGTEAFF
NA | TRBJ1-2 | NA | TRBV4-1 | TGCGCCAGCAGCCATTACCAGTCGGCAGGAAAGCACTATGGCTACACCTTC | CASSHYQSAGKHYGYTF
few | TRBJ2-3 | TRBD2 | TRBV30 | TGTGCCTGGAGCCGTATAGCGGGGGGCGCAGATACGCAGTATTTT | CAWSRIAGGADTQYF
NA | TRBJ2-3 | TRBD2 | TRBV7-9 | TGTGCCAGCAGCCCCCCTAGCGGGGGGTTAAATACGCAGTATTTT | CASSPPSGGLNTQYF
NA | TRBJ1-1 | NA | TRBV5-1 | TGCGCCAGCAAGGGGGAGACTGAAGCTTTCTTT | CASKGETEAFF
once | TRBJ1-6 | TRBD1 | TRBV2 | TGTGCCAGCAGTGGGGGCGGGACAGCGTCTTATTCACCCCTCCACTTT | CASSGGGTASYSPLHF
NA | TRBJ1-5 | NA | TRBV23-1 | TGCGCCAGCAGTCTCCGACAGGTTAGGATAAATCAGCCCCAGCATTTT | CASSLRQVRINQPQHF
NA | TRBJ1-4 | TRBD1 | TRBV11-2 | TGTGCCAGCAGCGCCGGGACAGGGCGAGAAAAACTGTTTTTT | CASSAGTGREKLFF
NA | TRBJ1-2 | NA | TRBV5-4 | TGTGCCACCTGGGCGTGGACAGCGATTAACTATGGCTACACCTTC | CATWAWTAINYGYTF
NA | TRBJ1-6 | NA | TRBV6-6 | TGTGCCAGCAGCCCTGACAGATTCTCCTATAATTCACCCCTCCACTTT | CASSPDRFSYNSPLHF
NA | TRBJ2-3 | TRBD2 | TRBV7-7 | TGTGCTAGCAGCCCTAGGGCGGGGGTCCCAGGGGATACGCAGTATTTT | CASSPRAGVPGDTQYF
NA | TRBJ1-1 | NA | TRBV6-2/TRBV6-3 | TGTGCCAGCAGCAACGCGGCTAAGGAAGGTGAAGCTTTCTTT | CASSNAAKEGEAFF
NA | TRBJ1-6 | NA | TRBV27 | TGTGCCAGCAGTTTAGCAATCCACGACAGGCCAAATTCACCCCTCCACTTT | CASSLAIHDRPNSPLHF
NA | TRBJ2-1 | NA | TRBV7-3 | TGTGCCAGCAGCTTAACCATCGGTTCGGGCGGGGCATTCGTTGAGCAGTTCTTC | CASSLTIGSGGAFVEQFF
NA | TRBJ2-2 | NA | TRBV5-1 | TGCGCCAGCGGGAATGGCGGGGGCACGAACACCGGGGAGCTGTTTTTT | CASGNGGGTNTGELFF
NA | TRBJ2-1 | NA | TRBV5-6 | TGTGCCAGCAGCTGGGGCACGGGCAGGCTTAATGAGCAGTTCTTC | CASSWGTGRLNEQFF
NA | TRBJ1-5 | TRBD1 | TRBV6-5 | TGTGCCAGCAGTAAACAGGGGAATCAGCCCCAGCATTTT | CASSKQGNQPQHF
NA | TRBJ2-1 | TRBD2 | TRBV7-8 | TGTGCCAGCAGCTTAGTAGGGACTAGCGGGGGGAAGGTCCGGAATGAGCAGTTCTTC | CASSLVGTSGGKVRNEQFF
NA | TRBJ1-2 | NA | TRBV18 | TGTGCCAGCTCACCATCCGATGGCTACACCTTC | CASSPSDGYTF
NA | TRBJ1-2 | TRBD1 | TRBV2 | TGTGCCAGCAGTGGGGGAACCAGGGGGCTGAAGGGCTACACCTTC | CASSGGTRGLKGYTF
NA | TRBJ1-1 | TRBD1 | TRBV2 | TGTGCCAGCAGTGATGGGACAGGGGGTTTTTCAGCTTTCTTT | CASSDGTGGFSAFF
once | TRBJ1-2 | NA | TRBV7-9 | TGTGCCAGCATAAGTACCACAGGGACTACTGGCTACACCTTC | CASISTTGTTGYTF
NA | TRBJ2-1 | TRBD1 | TRBV24-1 | TGTGCCACCAGTGAACGGGACAGTCCCCACAATGAGCAGTTCTTC | CATSERDSPHNEQFF
NA | TRBJ1-1 | NA | TRBV18 | TGTGCCAGCTCACCCACCCTAGGTCCTGAAGCTTTCTTT | CASSPTLGPEAFF
once | TRBJ1-1 | TRBD1 | TRBV2 | TGTGCCGGGAAGAGGGGGCCGAACACTGAAGCTTTCTTT | CAGKRGPNTEAFF
NA | TRBJ2-1 | TRBD1 | TRBV5-4 | TGTGCCAGCAGCGCCCGGGACAGGGGTCCCAATGAGCAGTTCTTC | CASSARDRGPNEQFF
NA | TRBJ1-2 | NA | TRBV4-1 | TGCGCCAGCAGCCTCCCGGAGGCGGGTCTCTATGGCTACACCTTC | CASSLPEAGLYGYTF
NA | TRBJ2-4 | TRBD1 | TRBV3-1/TRBV3-2 | TGTGCCAGCAGCCAAGGGACAGGGAAAAACATTCAGTACTTC | CASSQGTGKNIQYF
once | TRBJ2-1 | TRBD2 | TRBV19 | TGTGCCAGTAGTATAGGACGGGGGGGGTTCTTC | CASSIGRGGFF
once | TRBJ2-3 | TRBD2 | TRBV7-3 | TGTGCCAGCAGCCGCCAGGGGCGGGGGGGACCAGATACGCAGTATTTT | CASSRQGRGGPDTQYF